This TCR beta chain was recorded in a study of T cell responses to AZD1222 COVID-19 vaccine. This clone has just one count. Its specificity is unknown. Broader study findings: The study identified only five to seven AZD1222 recipients as seropositive at baseline.

The repertoire was sequenced with immunoSEQ multiplex PCR; TCRdb's copy has only in-frame clones and lacks some. This table holds 90,000 to 120,000 clones, nearly 95% found once. Germline V gene lookup returns CDR1 SNHLY and CDR2 FYNNEI. After removal of 7 bases from V and 5 bases from J, the junction contained 10 bases not matched to a gene. The CDR3 is 14 residues long. Sequences were derived from peripheral blood, sampled on day 0 of AZD1222 vaccination. This rearrangement joins TRBV2 to TRBJ1-1, with 7 bases identical to TRBD1. The receptor was isolated from an adult in good health. The CDR3 coding sequence is TGTGCCAGCAACGAACGAACAGGGGAGACTGAAGCTTTCTTT. Translating it yields CASNERTGETEAFF.